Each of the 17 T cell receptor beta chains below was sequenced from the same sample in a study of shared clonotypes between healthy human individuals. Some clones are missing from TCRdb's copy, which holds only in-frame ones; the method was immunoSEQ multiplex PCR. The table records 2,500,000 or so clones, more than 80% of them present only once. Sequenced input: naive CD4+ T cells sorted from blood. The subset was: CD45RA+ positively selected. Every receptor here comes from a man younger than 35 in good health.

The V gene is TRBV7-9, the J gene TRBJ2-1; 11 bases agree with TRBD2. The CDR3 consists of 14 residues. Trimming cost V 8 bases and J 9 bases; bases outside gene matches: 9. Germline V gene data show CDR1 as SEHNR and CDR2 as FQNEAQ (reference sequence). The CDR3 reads CASVLAGVSGEQFF. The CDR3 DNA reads TGTGCCAGCGTACTAGCGGGAGTGAGTGGTGAGCAGTTCTTC.

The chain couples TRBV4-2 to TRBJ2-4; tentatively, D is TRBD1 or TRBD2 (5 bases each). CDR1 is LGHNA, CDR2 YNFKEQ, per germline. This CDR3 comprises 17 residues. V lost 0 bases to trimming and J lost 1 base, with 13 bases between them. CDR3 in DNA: TGTGCCAGCAGCCAAGAAGACGGGACGGTTGCCAAAAACATTCAGTACTTC. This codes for CASSQEDGTVAKNIQYF.

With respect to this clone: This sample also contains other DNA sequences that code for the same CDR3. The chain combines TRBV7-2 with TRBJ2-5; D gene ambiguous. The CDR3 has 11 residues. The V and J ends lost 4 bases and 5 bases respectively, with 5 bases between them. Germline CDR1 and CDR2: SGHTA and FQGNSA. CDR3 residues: CASSSGETQYF. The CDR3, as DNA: TGTGCCAGCAGCTCCGGCGAGACCCAGTACTTC.

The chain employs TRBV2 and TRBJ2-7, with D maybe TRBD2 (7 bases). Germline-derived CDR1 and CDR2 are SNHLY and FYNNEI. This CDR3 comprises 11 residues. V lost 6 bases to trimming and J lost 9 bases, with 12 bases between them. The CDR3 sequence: CASRGGTRQYF. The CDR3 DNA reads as TGTGCCAGCAGGGGGGGGACACGGCAGTACTTC.

The CDR3 sequence is CASSRWTGAGTGELFF. The CDR3 DNA reads as TGTGCCAGCAGCCGGTGGACAGGGGCGGGGACCGGGGAGCTGTTTTTT. The V gene is TRBV7-2, the J gene TRBJ2-2; 9 bases map to TRBD1. Unmatched junction bases numbered 9, after V lost 5 bases and J lost 5 bases. This CDR3 comprises 16 residues. Germline-derived CDR1 and CDR2 are SGHTA and FQGNSA.

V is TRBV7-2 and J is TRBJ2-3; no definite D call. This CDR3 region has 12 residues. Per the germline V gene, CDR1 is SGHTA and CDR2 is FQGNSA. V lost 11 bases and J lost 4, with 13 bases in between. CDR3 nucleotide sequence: TGTGCCTCCGGGCTAGATCCAGATACGCAGTATTTT. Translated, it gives CASGLDPDTQYF. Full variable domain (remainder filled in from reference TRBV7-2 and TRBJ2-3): GAGVSQSPSNKVTEKGKDVELRCDPISGHTALYWYRQSLGQGLEFLIYFQGNSAPDKSGLPSDRFSAERTGGSVSTLTIQRTQQEDSAVYLCASGLDPDTQYFGPGTRLTVL.

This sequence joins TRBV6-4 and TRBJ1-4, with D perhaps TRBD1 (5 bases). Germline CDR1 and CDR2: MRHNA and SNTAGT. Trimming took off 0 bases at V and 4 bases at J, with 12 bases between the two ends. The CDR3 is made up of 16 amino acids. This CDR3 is CASSDSLQVNNEKLFF. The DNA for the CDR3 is TGTGCCAGCAGTGACTCCTTACAGGTCAATAATGAAAAACTGTTTTTT.

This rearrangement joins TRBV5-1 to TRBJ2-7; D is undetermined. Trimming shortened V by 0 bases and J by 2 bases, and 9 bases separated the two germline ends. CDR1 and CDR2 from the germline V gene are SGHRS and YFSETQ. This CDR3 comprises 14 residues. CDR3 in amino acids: CASSLGTLAYEQYF. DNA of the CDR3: TGCGCCAGCAGCTTGGGCACTCTGGCCTACGAGCAGTACTTC.

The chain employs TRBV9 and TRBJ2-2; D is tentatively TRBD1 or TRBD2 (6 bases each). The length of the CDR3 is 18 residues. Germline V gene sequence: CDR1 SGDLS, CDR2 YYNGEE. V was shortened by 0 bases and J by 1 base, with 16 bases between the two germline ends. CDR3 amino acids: CASSVAGAGVKNTGELFF. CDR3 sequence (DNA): TGTGCCAGCAGCGTAGCGGGGGCTGGGGTGAAGAACACCGGGGAGCTGTTTTTT.

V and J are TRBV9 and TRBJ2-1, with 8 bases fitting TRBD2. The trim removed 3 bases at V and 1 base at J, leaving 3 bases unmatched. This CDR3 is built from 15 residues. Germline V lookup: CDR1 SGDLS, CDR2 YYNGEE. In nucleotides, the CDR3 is TGTGCCAGCAGCGGCGGACTAGCATCCTACAATGAGCAGTTCTTC. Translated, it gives CASSGGLASYNEQFF.

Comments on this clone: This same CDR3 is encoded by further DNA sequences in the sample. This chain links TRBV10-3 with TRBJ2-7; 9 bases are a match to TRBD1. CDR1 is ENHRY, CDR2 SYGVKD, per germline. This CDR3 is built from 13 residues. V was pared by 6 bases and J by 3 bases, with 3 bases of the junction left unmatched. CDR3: CAIRPGQGYEQYF. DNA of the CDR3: TGTGCCATCAGACCGGGACAGGGCTACGAGCAGTACTTC.

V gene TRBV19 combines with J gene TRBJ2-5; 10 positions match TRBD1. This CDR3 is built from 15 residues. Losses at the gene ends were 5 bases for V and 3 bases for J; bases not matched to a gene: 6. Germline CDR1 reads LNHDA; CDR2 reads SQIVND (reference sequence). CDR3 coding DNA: TGTGCCAGTAGTGGGGCCGGGACAGGGGAAGAGACCCAGTACTTC. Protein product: CASSGAGTGEETQYF. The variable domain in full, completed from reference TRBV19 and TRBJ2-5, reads DGGITQSPKYLFRKEGQNVTLSCEQNLNHDAMYWYRQDPGQGLRLIYYSQIVNDFQKGDIAEGYSVSREKKESFPLTVTSAQKNPTAFYLCASSGAGTGEETQYFGPGTRLLVL.

The CDR3 loop is CASSLGLDRGAEASEQYF. The CDR3 DNA is TGTGCCAGCAGCTTAGGACTGGACAGGGGGGCAGAGGCTAGCGAGCAGTACTTC. V and J are TRBV11-2 and TRBJ2-7, with 10 bases identical to TRBD1. Germline V gene lookup returns CDR1 SGHAT and CDR2 FQNNGV. The CDR3 is made up of 18 amino acids. Unmatched junction bases numbered 15, after V lost 1 base and J lost 6 bases. Full variable domain (outside the CDR3, taken from reference TRBV11-2 and TRBJ2-7): EAGVAQSPRYKIIEKRQSVAFWCNPISGHATLYWYQQILGQGPKLLIQFQNNGVVDDSQLPKDRFSAERLKGVDSTLKIQPAKLEDSAVYLCASSLGLDRGAEASEQYFGPGTRLTVT.

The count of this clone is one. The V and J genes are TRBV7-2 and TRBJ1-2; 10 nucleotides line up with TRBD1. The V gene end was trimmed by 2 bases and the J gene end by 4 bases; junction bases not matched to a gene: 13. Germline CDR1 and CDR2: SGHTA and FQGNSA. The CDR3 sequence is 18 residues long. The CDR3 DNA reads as TGTGCCAGCAGCTTACGGCCCCGACAGGGGGCGAATTTCTATGGCTACACCTTC. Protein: CASSLRPRQGANFYGYTF.

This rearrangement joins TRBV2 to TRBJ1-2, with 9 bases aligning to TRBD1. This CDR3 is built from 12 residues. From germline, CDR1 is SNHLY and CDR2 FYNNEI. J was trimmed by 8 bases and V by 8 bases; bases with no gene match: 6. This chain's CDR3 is CASGTGLKGYTF. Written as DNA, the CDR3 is TGTGCCAGCGGGACAGGGCTAAAAGGCTACACCTTC.

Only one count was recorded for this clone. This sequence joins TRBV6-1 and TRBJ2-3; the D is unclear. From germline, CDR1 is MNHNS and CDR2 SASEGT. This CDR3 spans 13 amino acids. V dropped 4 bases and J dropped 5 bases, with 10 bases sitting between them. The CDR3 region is CASSGIAIDTQYF. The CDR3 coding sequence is TGTGCCAGCAGTGGGATAGCAATAGATACGCAGTATTTT.

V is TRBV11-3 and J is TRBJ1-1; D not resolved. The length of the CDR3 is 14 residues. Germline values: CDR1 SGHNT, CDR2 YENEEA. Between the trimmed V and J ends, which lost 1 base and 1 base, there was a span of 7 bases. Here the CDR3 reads CASSLGARNTEAFF. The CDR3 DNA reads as TGTGCCAGCAGCTTAGGGGCTCGGAACACTGAAGCTTTCTTT.